The TCR beta chain under discussion was sequenced for a study of blood T cell repertoires in COVID-19. CDR3 length equals 15 residues. Trimming took off 5 bases at V and 3 bases at J, with 14 bases between the two ends. Germline V gene data show CDR1 as SGHAT and CDR2 as FQNNGV. TCRdb keeps only in-frame clones here, not all; method: immunoSEQ multiplex PCR. The sample lists a few hundred thousand clones; 65% to 90% were seen once. The sequence came from a human donor in a cohort sampled during active COVID-19. The chain uses TRBV11-2 and TRBJ1-5; D unresolved. The sequencing sample was made of peripheral blood. The chain's CDR3 is CASSRGLSNNQPQHF. The CDR3 coding sequence is TGTGCCAGCAGCCGTGGACTCTCGAACAATCAGCCCCAGCATTTT.